These 25 T cell receptor beta chains originate from one sample sequenced in a study of vaccination and CD4 T cells after COVID-19. The antigens for these receptors are not known. As to treatment: roughly ten-day PBMC culture with coronavirus spike peptide pools or control peptides (ViraFEST assay). The Oncomine TCR Beta short-read assay was applied to DNA of cultured CD4+ T cells. TCRdb fed the PCR reads into MiXCR, producing one record per CDR3 protein. The repertoire has roughly 4,700 distinct CDR3 sequences, around 50% of them found once; the top ten carry roughly a third. The sample taken for sequencing was CD4+ T cells from blood, cultured in vitro. Source of these receptors: a human donor who had recovered from COVID-19.

The chain links TRBV7-2 to TRBJ1-6; TRBD1 matches 7 bases. This CDR3 spans 15 amino acids. V lost 5 bases to trimming and J lost 9 bases; unmatched junction nucleotides: 10. The germline V gene encodes CDR1 SGHTA and CDR2 FQGNSA. In nucleotides, the CDR3 is TGTGCCAGCAGCCAGACAGGGTTGAGAGGTTCACCCCTCCACTTT. Encoded protein: CASSQTGLRGSPLHF.

The V gene is TRBV7-9, the J gene TRBJ2-7; 11 positions agree with TRBD1. The CDR3 runs 15 residues. From germline, CDR1 is SEHNR and CDR2 FQNEAQ (reference sequence). V dropped 5 bases and J dropped 6; count of bases not matched to a gene: 9. The CDR3 sequence: CASSLGTGGWVEQYF. The DNA of the CDR3 is TGTGCCAGCAGCCTAGGGACAGGGGGTTGGGTCGAGCAGTACTTC.

This sequence joins TRBV24-1 and TRBJ1-1; D call uncertain. With 4 bases removed from V and 1 base from J, the gap between germline ends came to 9 bases. The length of the CDR3 is 14 residues. Germline loops: CDR1 KGHDR, CDR2 SFDVKD. The CDR3 sequence: CATSEGGPNTEAFF. The CDR3 DNA sequence: TGTGCCACCAGTGAGGGCGGACCGAACACTGAAGCTTTCTTT.

This chain links TRBV20-1 with TRBJ2-1; D is unresolved. Trimming removed 5 bases from V and 2 bases from J, with 10 bases in between. The germline V gene has CDR1 DFQATT and CDR2 SNEGSKA (reference sequence). The CDR3 totals 13 residues. This chain's CDR3 is CSALPLTYNEQFF. As DNA, the CDR3 is TGCAGTGCTCTCCCGTTGACCTACAATGAGCAGTTCTTC.

The rearrangement links TRBV4-3 to TRBJ1-2; TRBD1 aligns across 8 bases. Germline CDR1 reads LGHNA; CDR2 reads YSLEER. V was pared by 6 bases and J by 3 bases, with 3 bases of the junction left unmatched. This CDR3 has 13 residues. The CDR3 DNA reads TGCGCCAGCAGAGCGGACAGGGACTATGGCTACACCTTC. Protein: CASRADRDYGYTF.

The chain combines TRBV7-9 with TRBJ2-7; the D gene could be TRBD1 or TRBD2 (5 bases each). Germline V gives CDR1 SEHNR, CDR2 FQNEAQ (reference sequence). V was shortened by 5 bases and J by 3 bases, with 23 bases between the two germline ends. CDR3 length equals 17 residues. The CDR3: CASSRSPLGRVYYEQYF. The CDR3 DNA is TGTGCCAGCAGCCGTAGTCCTCTGGGGCGGGTGTACTACGAGCAGTACTTC.

The chain has TRBV20-1 and TRBJ2-1; no reliable D call. The germline gives CDR1 DFQATT, CDR2 SNEGSKA (reference sequence). V dropped 3 bases and J dropped 4 bases, with 4 bases sitting between them. The CDR3 consists of 11 residues. CDR3 nucleotide sequence: TGCAGTGCTAGCCAATACAATGAGCAGTTCTTC. Translating gives CSASQYNEQFF.

This rearrangement joins TRBV28 to TRBJ1-2, with D maybe TRBD1 (5 bases). Germline CDR1 is MDHEN and CDR2 is SYDVKM. This CDR3 has 15 amino acids. V lost 7 bases to trimming and J lost 2 bases, with 17 bases between them. The CDR3 DNA is TGTGCCAGCACCCAGGGCCGGGGGATAAACTATGGCTACACCTTC. Translated: CASTQGRGINYGYTF.

This clonotype appeared a few times. The chain has TRBV6-2 or TRBV6-3 and TRBJ1-2; D not certain. Trimming removed 5 bases from V and 3 bases from J, with 10 bases in between. The CDR3 sequence is 13 residues long. The germline gives CDR1 MNHEY, CDR2 SVGEGT. The CDR3 here is CASSAGSYYGYTF. CDR3 coding DNA: TGTGCCAGCAGTGCAGGATCCTACTATGGCTACACCTTC.

Only a few counts were recorded for this clonotype. V is TRBV2 and J is TRBJ2-3, with D uncertain. CDR1 and CDR2 from the germline V gene are SNHLY and FYNNEI. The CDR3 sequence is 14 residues long. V was pared by 2 bases and J by 0 bases, with 6 bases between. The CDR3 DNA reads TGTGCCAGCAGTGAAAGTTGGAGCACAGATACGCAGTATTTT. This codes for CASSESWSTDTQYF. The whole variable domain, filled in from reference TRBV2 and TRBJ2-3, reads EPEVTQTPSHQVTQMGQEVILRCVPISNHLYFYWYRQILGQKVEFLVSFYNNEISEKSEIFDDQFSVERPDGSNFTLKIRSTKLEDSAMYFCASSESWSTDTQYFGPGTRLTVL.

Only a few counts were recorded for this clonotype. The chain carries TRBV7-2 and TRBJ1-6, with D perhaps TRBD1 (5 bases). The CDR3 extends over 15 amino acids. V gave up 4 bases and J gave up 10 bases, with 17 bases separating them. CDR1 SGHTA and CDR2 FQGNSA come from the germline V gene. The CDR3 bases are TGTGCCAGCAGCTGGCGGGGGACTGGGACCTCACCCCTCCACTTT. Translated: CASSWRGTGTSPLHF.

V and J are TRBV28 and TRBJ1-2; no firm D call. Germline V gives CDR1 MDHEN, CDR2 SYDVKM. V was trimmed by 6 bases and J by 7 bases, leaving 12 bases between them. The CDR3 runs to 12 residues. The CDR3 DNA follows: TGTGCCAGCAGGAGACAATCGGGTGGCTACACCTTC. Its translation is CASRRQSGGYTF.

V and J are TRBV20-1 and TRBJ1-2; no clear D. With 3 bases removed from V and 4 bases from J, the gap between germline ends came to 12 bases. The CDR3 extends over 13 amino acids. Germline CDR1 DFQATT, CDR2 SNEGSKA (reference sequence). The DNA of the CDR3 is TGCAGTGCTAGCCCGCCGGTCGGCTATGGCTACACCTTC. Its translation is CSASPPVGYGYTF.

The rearrangement links TRBV5-1 to TRBJ1-2, with 10 bases matching TRBD1. The germline CDR1 and CDR2 sequences are SGHRS and YFSETQ. Trimming cost V 3 bases and J 6 bases; bases outside gene matches: 8. CDR3 length: 15 residues. CDR3 protein: CASSSNPGTGDGYTF. Written as DNA, the CDR3 is TGCGCCAGCAGCTCGAACCCCGGGACAGGGGATGGCTACACCTTC.

V gene TRBV2 combines with J gene TRBJ1-1; a possible D gene is TRBD1 (6 bases). CDR1 and CDR2 (germline): SNHLY, FYNNEI. The CDR3 totals 13 residues. The V end lost 3 bases, the J end lost 5 bases, and 10 bases lay between the germline ends. CDR3 sequence: CASSEEGGTEAFF. DNA of the CDR3: TGTGCCAGCAGTGAGGAGGGGGGAACTGAAGCTTTCTTT.

This chain uses TRBV18 with TRBJ2-7, with no clear D. The CDR3 is 12 amino acids. V lost 3 bases to trimming and J lost 2 bases, with 5 bases between them. Looked up from germline, CDR1 is KGHSH and CDR2 is LQKENI. CDR3 DNA: TGTGCCAGCTCACCCCCTACCTACGAGCAGTACTTC. This gives the protein CASSPPTYEQYF.

J is TRBJ1-1 and V is TRBV7-2; no reliable D call. V gave up 4 bases and J gave up 2 bases, with 14 bases separating them. This CDR3 comprises 15 residues. The germline V gene encodes CDR1 SGHTA and CDR2 FQGNSA. CDR3 bases: TGTGCCAGCAGCTCCTCGTCGGCTCGCAACACTGAAGCTTTCTTT. Translation: CASSSSSARNTEAFF.

The V gene is TRBV7-2, the J gene TRBJ1-5; D call uncertain. Germline CDR1 and CDR2: SGHTA and FQGNSA. V was shortened by 0 bases and J by 5 bases, with 8 bases between the two germline ends. There are 14 residues in the CDR3. Here the CDR3 reads CASSLAADHQPQHF. CDR3 sequence (DNA): TGTGCCAGCAGCTTAGCGGCGGATCATCAGCCCCAGCATTTT.

The chain carries TRBV24-1 and TRBJ2-7, with 8 nucleotides matching TRBD1. The CDR3 length is 15 residues. Germline assignment: CDR1 KGHDR and CDR2 SFDVKD. J lost 4 bases, V lost 3 bases, and 7 bases had no gene match. The DNA for the CDR3 is TGTGCCACCAGTGATGGGCCAGGGGGCACATACGAGCAGTACTTC. As protein: CATSDGPGGTYEQYF.

V is TRBV6-2 or TRBV6-3 and J is TRBJ1-2; possibly TRBD1 for D (5 bases). V gave up 8 bases and J gave up 0 bases, with 7 bases separating them. The CDR3 is 12 amino acids. From germline, CDR1 is MNHEY and CDR2 SVGEGT. Here the CDR3 reads CASGHPNYGYTF. The CDR3 bases are TGTGCCAGCGGACATCCTAACTATGGCTACACCTTC.

This clonotype ranks as medium-sized. The chain uses TRBV5-5 and TRBJ1-1; D is unclear. Trimming took off 4 bases at V and 5 bases at J, with 18 bases between the two ends. From germline, CDR1 is SGHKS and CDR2 YYEKEE (reference sequence). This CDR3 has 15 amino acids. The CDR3 here is CASSPGPFMGTEAFF. The CDR3 region has the DNA TGTGCCAGCAGCCCCGGACCGTTTATGGGGACTGAAGCTTTCTTT.

This clonotype qualifies as large (0.1 to 1%). V and J are TRBV10-3 and TRBJ2-5; D gene uncertain. With 10 bases removed from V and 1 base from J, the gap between germline ends came to 13 bases. The length of the CDR3 is 13 residues. Germline lookup yields CDR1 ENHRY and CDR2 SYGVKD. CDR3 loop: CASHTNLQETQYF. CDR3 DNA: TGTGCCAGCCACACGAACCTCCAAGAGACCCAGTACTTC.

The genes are TRBV28 and TRBJ1-6; D is uncertain. Germline V gene sequence: CDR1 MDHEN, CDR2 SYDVKM. This CDR3 spans 12 amino acids. The V gene lost 4 bases and the J gene lost 9 bases, with 7 bases spanning the gap. CDR3 amino acids: CASSSGSSPLHF. In nucleotides, the CDR3 is TGTGCCAGCAGTTCGGGGAGTTCACCCCTCCACTTT.

This chain connects TRBV20-1 to TRBJ1-1; no reliable D call. Trimming took 3 bases from V and 2 from J, leaving 4 bases between them. Looked up from germline, CDR1 is DFQATT and CDR2 is SNEGSKA (reference sequence). The CDR3 consists of 11 residues. This CDR3 reads CSARANTEAFF. CDR3 bases: TGCAGTGCTAGGGCTAACACTGAAGCTTTCTTT.

This clonotype came up a few times. The chain carries TRBV20-1 and TRBJ1-5; D is possibly TRBD1 (5 bases). The germline V and J ends were trimmed by 5 bases and 3 bases, with 8 bases remaining between them. Germline V CDR1 and CDR2: DFQATT, SNEGSKA (reference sequence). The CDR3 is made up of 12 amino acids. The CDR3 DNA follows: TGCAGTGCTGAGGACATCAATCAGCCCCAGCATTTT. It codes for CSAEDINQPQHF.